The 19 T cell receptor beta chains presented below share a single source sample, sequenced in a study of sequential checkpoint blockade in melanoma. Treatment here: randomized to nivolumab then ipilimumab (arm A) or the reverse (arm B). The data were produced by immunoSEQ multiplex PCR, yet TCRdb's version contains in-frame clones alone and is incomplete. In the table there are around 12,000 clones, around 69% of which are singletons. Sequences were derived from CD8+ T cells sorted from blood (inferred from file names), sampled from a patient given nivolumab and ipilimumab in sequence. These TCRs come from a human donor with melanoma.

V usage is TRBV4-1 and J usage is TRBJ2-7; a possible D gene is TRBD2 (6 bases). V dropped 0 bases and J dropped 3 bases, with 21 bases sitting between them. Germline V gives CDR1 MGHRA, CDR2 YSYEKL. This CDR3 is built from 18 residues. The CDR3 loop reads CASSQDGEVREFGYEQYF. CDR3 DNA sequence: TGCGCCAGCAGCCAAGATGGTGAGGTACGGGAGTTTGGCTACGAGCAGTACTTC.

The rearrangement links TRBV4-1 to TRBJ2-5; maybe TRBD2 (5 bases). V lost 1 base and J lost 2, with 14 bases in between. The CDR3 extends over 16 amino acids. CDR1 MGHRA and CDR2 YSYEKL come from the germline V gene. The CDR3 sequence: CASSQGPSGGQETQYF. The CDR3 DNA sequence: TGCGCCAGCAGCCAAGGTCCATCCGGAGGTCAAGAGACCCAGTACTTC.

V and J are TRBV4-2 and TRBJ2-7; D is perhaps TRBD1 (6 bases). Trimming stripped 0 bases from V and 0 bases from J, with 12 bases between. Germline loops: CDR1 LGHNA, CDR2 YNFKEQ. The CDR3 has 16 amino acids. This CDR3 is CASSQDRDNPSYEQYF. The CDR3, as DNA: TGTGCCAGCAGCCAAGACAGGGACAATCCCTCCTACGAGCAGTACTTC.

The rearrangement links TRBV10-3 to TRBJ2-7, with a tentative D call TRBD1 (5 bases). V lost 3 bases to trimming and J lost 3 bases, with 15 bases between them. CDR1 and CDR2 (germline): ENHRY, SYGVKD. The CDR3 has 15 amino acids. In nucleotides, the CDR3 is TGTGCCATCAGTGACTTGGGTAGACAGATCTACGAGCAGTACTTC. Its protein product is CAISDLGRQIYEQYF.

The chain links TRBV5-6 to TRBJ1-4, with a tentative D call TRBD1 (5 bases). The CDR3 is 14 amino acids. Germline V gene data show CDR1 as SGHDT and CDR2 as YYEEEE. V was shortened by 0 bases and J by 12 bases, with 15 bases between the two germline ends. The DNA for the CDR3 is TGTGCCAGCAGCTTGGGGGCCAGGGCGACGGAACTGTTTTTT. Its protein is CASSLGARATELFF. The full variable domain, rest sourced from reference TRBV5-6 and TRBJ1-4, is DAGVTQSPTHLIKTRGQQVTLRCSPKSGHDTVSWYQQALGQGPQFIFQYYEEEERQRGNFPDRFSGHQFPNYSSELNVNALLLGDSALYLCASSLGARATELFFGSGTQLSVL.

The rearrangement uses TRBV5-5 and TRBJ1-5, with TRBD1 matching 8 bases. The CDR3 runs 15 residues. With V trimmed by 4 bases and J by 4 bases, 7 bases remained unmatched. CDR1 and CDR2 (germline): SGHKS, YYEKEE (reference sequence). The CDR3 region is CASSMRTGWNQPQHF. The CDR3 region has the DNA TGTGCCAGCAGCATGAGGACAGGGTGGAATCAGCCCCAGCATTTT.

The V call is TRBV6-5, the J call TRBJ1-1; no firm D call. Germline V gene lookup returns CDR1 MNHEY and CDR2 SVGAGI. The CDR3 length is 15 residues. V gave up 6 bases and J gave up 4 bases, with 18 bases separating them. This chain's CDR3 is CASSYRAPRGTEAFF. The CDR3 nucleotides are TGTGCCAGCAGCTACCGGGCCCCCCGGGGCACTGAAGCTTTCTTT.

This chain joins TRBV7-9 and TRBJ2-3; 12 bases agree with TRBD2. The germline gives CDR1 SEHNR, CDR2 FQNEAQ (reference sequence). The CDR3 is made up of 17 amino acids. Trimming took 4 bases from V and 1 from J; bases not matched to a gene: 6. The CDR3 sequence: CASSSGTSGGRTDTQYF. Written as DNA, the CDR3 is TGTGCCAGCAGCTCCGGAACTAGCGGGGGGCGCACAGATACGCAGTATTTT.

The chain employs TRBV29-1 and TRBJ1-2; D is ambiguous. This CDR3 comprises 12 residues. V lost 3 bases and J lost 4, with 9 bases in between. CDR1 SQVTM and CDR2 ANQGSEA come from the germline V gene. CDR3 residues: CSVDRKTYGYTF. The CDR3 DNA is TGCAGCGTTGACAGGAAAACCTATGGCTACACCTTC.

The chain couples TRBV7-9 to TRBJ1-2; 7 bases agree with TRBD1. The CDR3 loop spans 17 amino acids. The germline V gene encodes CDR1 SEHNR and CDR2 FQNEAQ (reference sequence). The V segment lost 1 base and the J segment 0 bases; nucleotides outside the gene matches: 8. DNA for the CDR3: TGTGCCAGCAGCTTAGATGATAACAGGGGACCTAACTATGGCTACACCTTC. Translation gives CASSLDDNRGPNYGYTF.

This clone was counted only a few times. The chain carries TRBV9 and TRBJ1-2, with a tentative D call TRBD1 (6 bases). V lost 3 bases and J lost 6, with 21 bases in between. This CDR3 has 16 residues. In germline, CDR1 is SGDLS, CDR2 YYNGEE. CDR3 in DNA: TGTGCCAGCAGCGCCGGGGCGACAGGCCCCTTCCATGGCTACACCTTC. Amino acids: CASSAGATGPFHGYTF.

By proportion, this clone is medium-sized. V gene TRBV14 combines with J gene TRBJ2-1, with 12 bases lining up with TRBD2. The V gene's germline CDR1 is SGHDN and CDR2 FVKESK. Losses at the gene ends were 1 base for V and 3 bases for J; bases not matched to a gene: 4. The CDR3 is 17 residues long. The CDR3 DNA reads TGTGCCAGCAGCCAAGGACTAGCGGGAGCGATCTACAATGAGCAGTTCTTC. As protein: CASSQGLAGAIYNEQFF.

The rearrangement links TRBV5-1 to TRBJ1-5, with TRBD1 matching 8 bases. Germline CDR1 SGHRS, CDR2 YFSETQ. The length of the CDR3 is 12 residues. The ends lost 9 bases at V and 16 bases at J; junction bases unmatched: 15. In DNA, the CDR3 is TGCGCCACCCTGAGGCCGGGACAGGCGCCCCATTTT. This translates into CATLRPGQAPHF.

The chain employs TRBV7-9 and TRBJ2-2; D is undetermined. Germline CDR1 and CDR2: SEHNR and FQNEAQ (reference sequence). This CDR3 has 13 amino acids. Trimming cost V 5 bases and J 9 bases, with 13 bases left between them. This CDR3 reads CASSPKKSRELFF. For the CDR3, the DNA is TGTGCCAGCAGCCCCAAAAAGAGCCGGGAGCTGTTTTTT.

The chain uses TRBV5-1 and TRBJ2-5; no firm D call. Deletions cut 0 bases from V and 11 bases from J, with 14 bases between. CDR3 length equals 13 residues. Germline CDR1 is SGHRS and CDR2 is YFSETQ. The CDR3 sequence is CASSLETATEQYF. CDR3 DNA sequence: TGCGCCAGCAGCTTGGAGACCGCTACGGAGCAGTACTTC.

This clone has more than one count but fewer than ten. The rearrangement joins TRBV28 to TRBJ2-7; 9 bases agree with TRBD2. With 3 bases clipped from V and 5 bases from J, the junction kept 5 bases outside the gene matches. Per the germline V gene, CDR1 is MDHEN and CDR2 is SYDVKM. This CDR3 region has 14 residues. CDR3 coding DNA: TGTGCCAGCAGTTTCGCGGGAGGGATGAACGAGCAGTACTTC. Amino acid sequence: CASSFAGGMNEQYF.

This sequence joins TRBV30 and TRBJ2-1, with TRBD2 identical over 8 bases. The CDR3 is 14 residues long. The V and J ends lost 1 base and 6 bases, in that order; junction bases with no gene match: 5. CDR1 GTSNPN and CDR2 SVGIG come from the germline V gene (reference sequence). CDR3 sequence (DNA): TGTGCCTGGAGTGGGGGGCGGGGGGTCAATGAGCAGTTCTTC. Encoded protein: CAWSGGRGVNEQFF.

This clone was seen only a few times. The rearrangement uses TRBV5-4 and TRBJ2-7, with D perhaps matching TRBD2 (6 bases). Looked up from germline, CDR1 is SGHNT and CDR2 is YYREEE (reference sequence). This CDR3 spans 12 amino acids. The V gene lost 7 bases and the J gene lost 6 bases, with 14 bases spanning the gap. The chain's CDR3 is CASLAGLREQYF. The CDR3 DNA follows: TGTGCCAGCTTGGCGGGGCTCCGCGAGCAGTACTTC.

This sequence joins TRBV9 and TRBJ1-1; a weak D match, TRBD1 (6 bases). V was cut by 3 bases and J by 5 bases, with 17 bases left in between. Germline CDR1 is SGDLS and CDR2 is YYNGEE. The CDR3 extends over 15 amino acids. CDR3 DNA sequence: TGTGCCAGCAGCGCCCGAAGCACAGGGTATACTGAAGCTTTCTTT. Amino acid sequence: CASSARSTGYTEAFF.